This is a list of T cell receptor beta chains from one sample in a study of radiotherapy plus CTLA-4 blockade in lung cancer. Method: immunoSEQ multiplex PCR; TCRdb's copy keeps in-frame clones and lacks some. The sample lists roughly 42,000 clones, roughly 60% seen once, with around a sixth in the top ten. The material sequenced was peripheral blood, taken from a patient treated with radiotherapy plus ipilimumab. These receptors all come from a human donor with non-small cell lung cancer who had a partial response to radiotherapy plus ipilimumab. Both conserved end residues are part of each CDR3. The D gene is left open where the match is weak. A row's size may be missing; if present it is once, few, many or a size class.

size	V	J	D	CDR3	DNA
few	TRBV27	TRBJ2-3	TRBD1	CASSSVTGTGLDTQYF	TGTGCCAGCAGTTCGGTTACGGGGACAGGGTTGGATACGCAGTATTTT
-	TRBV9	TRBJ1-4	-	CASSVFEGRGEKLFF	TGTGCCAGCAGCGTATTTGAGGGGCGGGGGGAAAAACTGTTTTTT
-	TRBV9	TRBJ2-2	TRBD1	CASSPRTGLTGELFF	TGTGCCAGCAGCCCGAGGACAGGGCTGACCGGGGAGCTGTTTTTT
-	TRBV6-1	TRBJ1-6	TRBD1	CASSEVTGAYSPLHF	TGTGCCAGCAGTGAAGTGACAGGGGCGTATTCACCCCTCCACTTT
-	TRBV9	TRBJ2-1	TRBD2	CASSASGTSRHHEQFF	TGTGCCAGCAGCGCCTCCGGGACTAGCAGGCACCATGAGCAGTTCTTC
-	TRBV2	TRBJ1-2	-	CASMVGAGYGYTF	TGTGCCAGCATGGTAGGGGCCGGCTATGGCTACACCTTC
-	TRBV30	TRBJ2-3	TRBD2	CAWIAAGGDTQYF	TGTGCCTGGATAGCAGCGGGGGGAGATACGCAGTATTTT
-	TRBV18	TRBJ2-1	-	CASGFRRGADEQFF	TGTGCCAGCGGGTTCAGGAGGGGAGCGGATGAGCAGTTCTTC
-	TRBV6-6	TRBJ1-5	TRBD1	CASSLTGVNQPQHF	TGTGCCAGCAGCCTAACAGGGGTAAATCAGCCCCAGCATTTT
once	TRBV9	TRBJ2-3	-	CASSVPGGGSDWTDTQYF	TGTGCCAGCAGCGTTCCCGGAGGAGGGTCGGATTGGACAGATACGCAGTATTTT
-	TRBV10-3	TRBJ2-7	TRBD2	CAISELGTSGYGQYF	TGTGCCATCAGTGAGTTGGGGACTAGCGGCTACGGGCAGTACTTC
-	TRBV18	TRBJ1-5	-	CASSPERYSNQPQHF	TGTGCCAGCTCACCGGAGAGATATAGCAATCAGCCCCAGCATTTT
-	TRBV27	TRBJ2-7	TRBD1	CASSLRDRGYEQYF	TGTGCCAGCAGTTTGCGGGACAGGGGGTACGAGCAGTACTTC
-	TRBV4-1	TRBJ2-7	TRBD1	CASSQEPYRGSEQYF	TGCGCCAGCAGCCAGGAGCCTTACAGGGGCTCCGAGCAGTACTTC
-	TRBV9	TRBJ2-7	TRBD2	CASSVGPAGGGHEQYF	TGTGCCAGCAGCGTAGGCCCAGCGGGAGGGGGTCACGAGCAGTACTTC
few	TRBV11-3	TRBJ2-2	-	CASSRDLQGNTGELFF	TGTGCCAGCAGCCGCGACCTCCAGGGGAACACCGGGGAGCTGTTTTTT
-	TRBV29-1	TRBJ2-3	-	CSAYRERLDTQYF	TGCAGCGCCTACAGGGAAAGGTTGGATACGCAGTATTTT
once	TRBV7-2	TRBJ2-6	TRBD1	CATRPDRAPKDSGANVLTF	TGTGCCACCCGACCCGACAGGGCCCCAAAAGACTCTGGGGCCAACGTCCTGACTTTC
-	TRBV30	TRBJ1-2	-	CAWSVQGIHGYTF	TGTGCCTGGAGTGTACAGGGAATCCATGGCTACACCTTC
-	TRBV6-1	TRBJ2-7	TRBD2	CASSDGPGTSYEQYF	TGTGCCAGCAGTGATGGTCCTGGGACTAGCTACGAGCAGTACTTC
-	TRBV28	TRBJ1-5	-	CATLNGGIPQPQHF	TGTGCCACCCTAAATGGGGGGATCCCCCAGCCCCAGCATTTT
large	TRBV18	TRBJ2-3	TRBD2	CASSPPSGLAGATTDTQYF	TGTGCCAGCTCACCACCGTCGGGACTAGCGGGGGCCACCACAGATACGCAGTATTTT
-	TRBV15	TRBJ2-7	TRBD1	CATSRDRGESYEQYF	TGTGCCACCAGCAGGGACAGGGGGGAGTCCTACGAGCAGTACTTC
-	TRBV12-5	TRBJ2-5	TRBD2	CASGSGLLAGGQETQYF	TGTGCTAGTGGTTCCGGTCTACTAGCGGGGGGACAAGAGACCCAGTACTTC
-	TRBV19	TRBJ2-1	TRBD1	CASSRDRPGEQFF	TGTGCCAGTAGTCGGGACAGGCCGGGTGAGCAGTTCTTC
-	TRBV5-4	TRBJ2-5	TRBD1	CASSRTGVQETQYF	TGTGCCAGCAGCAGAACAGGGGTCCAAGAGACCCAGTACTTC
-	TRBV5-6	TRBJ1-5	-	CASSLSLGAGSNQPQHF	TGTGCCAGCAGCTTAAGCTTGGGGGCCGGGAGCAATCAGCCCCAGCATTTT
-	TRBV6-6	TRBJ2-7	TRBD1	CASSPQGLGGGYEQYF	TGTGCCAGCAGTCCCCAGGGGTTAGGGGGCGGGTACGAGCAGTACTTC
-	TRBV6-4	TRBJ2-1	TRBD2	CASSDSGLVRFSYNEQFF	TGTGCCAGCAGTGACTCTGGACTAGTTAGGTTTTCCTACAATGAGCAGTTCTTC
-	TRBV9	TRBJ2-7	TRBD2	CASSLGRGLAGDEQYF	TGTGCCAGCAGCCTAGGAAGGGGACTAGCGGGAGACGAGCAGTACTTC
-	TRBV5-1	TRBJ1-1	TRBD1	CASSTLQGGTEAFF	TGCGCCAGCAGCACATTACAGGGGGGGACTGAAGCTTTCTTT
-	TRBV19	TRBJ1-2	-	CASSIRALGAVYGYTF	TGTGCCAGTAGTATAAGAGCCTTAGGGGCGGTCTATGGCTACACCTTC
-	TRBV7-8	TRBJ1-2	-	CASSLGVSGSNYGYTF	TGTGCCAGCAGCTTAGGGGTTTCAGGGTCTAACTATGGCTACACCTTC
-	TRBV28	TRBJ2-1	-	CASSDDSEQFF	TGTGCCAGCAGCGACGACAGTGAGCAGTTCTTC
-	TRBV5-4	TRBJ2-1	TRBD1	CASSLDRVSEQFF	TGTGCCAGCAGCTTAGACAGGGTGAGTGAGCAGTTCTTC
-	TRBV5-4	TRBJ1-1	TRBD1	CASSGVRGRDEAFF	TGTGCCAGCAGCGGGGTTAGGGGGCGGGATGAAGCTTTCTTT
once	TRBV5-8	TRBJ1-1	TRBD1	CASSRQGAHTEAFF	TGTGCCAGCAGCAGACAGGGGGCGCACACTGAAGCTTTCTTT
-	TRBV7-2	TRBJ2-7	TRBD1	CASSSTPGQADYEQYF	TGTGCCAGCAGCTCAACACCGGGACAGGCTGACTACGAGCAGTACTTC
-	TRBV5-1	TRBJ2-3	TRBD2	CASRSSGGTDTQYF	TGCGCCAGCAGGAGCAGCGGGGGCACAGATACGCAGTATTTT
-	TRBV6-5	TRBJ2-1	TRBD2	CASSYTSSGSGNEQFF	TGTGCCAGCAGTTACACCTCTAGCGGGAGCGGGAATGAGCAGTTCTTC
-	TRBV5-1	TRBJ2-7	-	CASSLDPTGEQYF	TGCGCCAGCAGCTTGGATCCGACAGGTGAGCAGTACTTC
-	TRBV6-5	TRBJ2-1	TRBD2	CASSLVAGAGNEQFF	TGTGCCAGCAGTCTCGTAGCGGGAGCCGGAAATGAGCAGTTCTTC
-	TRBV7-2	TRBJ2-1	TRBD2	CASSLGGRVGEQFF	TGTGCCAGCAGCTTAGGCGGGAGGGTGGGTGAGCAGTTCTTC
few	TRBV19	TRBJ1-2	-	CASSIGSGVDGYTF	TGTGCCAGTAGTATAGGTTCGGGGGTCGACGGCTACACCTTC
-	TRBV4-1	TRBJ2-7	TRBD2	CASSQEVGLAGAQYF	TGCGCCAGCAGCCAAGAAGTAGGACTAGCGGGAGCGCAGTACTTC
few	TRBV6-6	TRBJ2-7	TRBD1	CASRRDRNVYEQYF	TGTGCCAGCAGGCGGGACAGGAATGTTTACGAGCAGTACTTC
-	TRBV9	TRBJ1-2	-	CASSLEGGYTF	TGTGCCAGCAGCTTAGAGGGGGGCTACACCTTC
-	TRBV30	TRBJ2-5	-	CAWTDTAELETQYF	TGTGCCTGGACCGACACCGCCGAGTTGGAGACCCAGTACTTC
-	TRBV25-1	TRBJ2-1	-	CASSESRTGLNEQFF	TGTGCCAGCAGTGAATCCCGAACAGGGTTGAATGAGCAGTTCTTC
-	TRBV5-4	TRBJ2-2	TRBD1	CASSRTGGNTGELFF	TGTGCCAGCAGCCGGACAGGGGGAAACACCGGGGAGCTGTTTTTT
-	TRBV6-1	TRBJ1-2	-	CASSAGLGANYGYTF	TGTGCCAGCAGTGCAGGGCTTGGAGCTAACTATGGCTACACCTTC
-	TRBV6-5	TRBJ2-7	-	CASSYQASTSGEQYF	TGTGCCAGCAGCTACCAGGCATCTACCTCGGGGGAGCAGTACTTC
-	TRBV15	TRBJ2-7	-	CATSRDGAATYEQYF	TGTGCCACCAGCAGAGATGGGGCAGCTACCTACGAGCAGTACTTC